Listed below are T cell receptor beta chains from one sample, sequenced in a study of blood T cell repertoires in COVID-19. Assay used: immunoSEQ multiplex PCR; TCRdb lists only in-frame clones, some missing. The data contain some 350,000 clones, 80% to 90% of them seen just once; the ten biggest clones take up 2.5% to 3%. Sample: peripheral blood. Receptor source: a young man with active or convalescent COVID-19. Each CDR3 is given without its conserved first and last residue. The size field is filled for only some rows; it gives once, few, many or a size class.

j_gene | v_gene | abundance | CDR3aa
TRBJ1-1 | TRBV10-3 | once | AISEGTAGTEAF
TRBJ2-3 | TRBV19 | once | ASSPLEARGTDTQY
TRBJ2-1 | TRBV30 | . | AWSTERYYNEQF
TRBJ1-3 | TRBV7-9 | few | ASSQIRGPAGNTIY
TRBJ2-3 | TRBV7-3 | . | ASSPGLAFDTQY
TRBJ2-2 | TRBV3-1/TRBV3-2 | . | ASSQEKAGPNTGELF
TRBJ2-6 | TRBV7-6 | . | ASSPTRQGARGANVLT
TRBJ1-5 | TRBV19 | . | AGRDRGSLYSNQPQH
TRBJ1-1 | TRBV11-3 | . | ASSLGQANTEAF
TRBJ1-2 | TRBV7-8 | . | ASSLLREDYGYT
TRBJ2-7 | TRBV28 | . | ASRVPSGIGYEQY
TRBJ1-3 | TRBV30 | once | AWYRTGDSGNTIY
TRBJ2-1 | TRBV29-1 | . | SATVGEQF
TRBJ2-1 | TRBV29-1 | . | SVEGTSGRATYNEQF
TRBJ2-3 | TRBV10-3 | . | AIRTDRVGADTQY
TRBJ2-2 | TRBV7-3 | . | ASSLRGGGGGELF
TRBJ2-5 | TRBV7-3 | . | ASSLAGGQETQY
TRBJ2-4 | TRBV5-6 | few | ASSSGLAGDEEY
TRBJ1-2 | TRBV6-1 | . | ASSEGGTGLGYT
TRBJ1-3 | TRBV7-9 | . | ASSRDLLGGNTIY
TRBJ1-1 | TRBV29-1 | . | SVGKTGATEAF
TRBJ2-5 | TRBV19 | . | ASQDRGRQETQY
TRBJ2-5 | TRBV19 | . | ASNMDRDQETQY
TRBJ1-2 | TRBV28 | . | ASSFGSGYSGYT